Listed below are T cell receptor beta chains from one sample, sequenced in a study of OX40 agonist ivuxolimab in advanced cancers. Produced via immunoSEQ multiplex PCR; TCRdb's table is partial and in-frame only. The table shows approximately 11,000 clones, with around 80% occurring only once. This specimen consisted of CD4+ or CD8+ T cells sorted from blood, obtained in a trial of the OX40 agonist ivuxolimab. The receptors come from an adult with an advanced solid tumor such as melanoma, head and neck, liver or kidney cancer. Each CDR3 is given with its conserved first and last residue. D genes are given only for firm matches. Not all rows give a size; the values are once, few, many and, for expanded clones, a class.

.	.	TRBV15	TRBJ2-3	TGTGCCACCAGCACCACGGACAGTGACAACACAGATACGCAGTATTTT	CATSTTDSDNTDTQYF
once	TRBD2	TRBV5-8	TRBJ2-7	TGTGCCAGCAGCCCGGGGCCGGGGGAGGGCGTGAACGAGCAGTACTTC	CASSPGPGEGVNEQYF
few	.	TRBV7-9	TRBJ1-1	TGTGCCAGCAGCCTGGTTGGCCCCAAGGACACTGAAGCTTTCTTT	CASSLVGPKDTEAFF
.	.	TRBV29-1	TRBJ1-3	TGCAGCGTTGAAGATCCCCAGGAGCCGACTGGAAACACCATATATTTT	CSVEDPQEPTGNTIYF
.	TRBD2	TRBV5-6	TRBJ2-3	TGTGCCAGCAGTTCAGGACTAGCGGCCCTAAAGTATTTT	CASSSGLAALKYF
.	TRBD2	TRBV27	TRBJ2-5	TGTGCCAGCAGTTTGGGTAGCGGGGGGAGAGAGACCCAGTACTTC	CASSLGSGGRETQYF
.	.	TRBV6-5	TRBJ1-1	TGTGCCAGCGGTTGGAGTACTGAAGCTTTCTTT	CASGWSTEAFF
.	.	TRBV6-1	TRBJ1-4	TGTGCCAGCAGTGAACTCCCAGGGCGAAATGAAAAACTGTTTTTT	CASSELPGRNEKLFF
.	.	TRBV7-9	TRBJ1-4	TGTGCCAGCAGCCGGGACGGTTATGAAAAACTGTTTTTT	CASSRDGYEKLFF
.	.	TRBV6-1	TRBJ1-1	TGTGCCAGCACCCTCATGAACACTGAAGCTTTCTTT	CASTLMNTEAFF